This TCR beta chain stems from a study of CD8 T cells in Susac syndrome. A note on this clonotype: Its antigen remains unknown.

The V end lost 2 bases, the J end lost 0 bases, and 3 bases lay between the germline ends. Germline lookup yields CDR1 MNHEY and CDR2 SVGAGI. The length of the CDR3 is 13 residues. It was with random hexamers that roughly 0.45 to 1 ug RNA was reverse transcribed. Across 54 Vbeta and 13 Jbeta, immunoSEQ multiplex PCR amplified TCR beta CDR3. TCRdb ran MiXCR on the immunoSEQ multiplex PCR reads and lists one entry per CDR3 protein. The top ten clones hold roughly 0.2% of a sample with approximately 65,000 distinct CDR3 sequences, roughly 92% of them seen once. Findings of the study overall: The study recognized that its TCR sequencing and HLA analysis covered a relatively small number of individuals.

V is TRBV6-5 and J is TRBJ2-3; D remains unclear. This TCR was sampled from a human donor in good health. Sequences were obtained from CD8+ T cells from PBMCs. Here the CDR3 DNA reads TGTGCCAGCAGTTACCTCAGCACAGATACGCAGTATTTT. Protein product: CASSYLSTDTQYF.